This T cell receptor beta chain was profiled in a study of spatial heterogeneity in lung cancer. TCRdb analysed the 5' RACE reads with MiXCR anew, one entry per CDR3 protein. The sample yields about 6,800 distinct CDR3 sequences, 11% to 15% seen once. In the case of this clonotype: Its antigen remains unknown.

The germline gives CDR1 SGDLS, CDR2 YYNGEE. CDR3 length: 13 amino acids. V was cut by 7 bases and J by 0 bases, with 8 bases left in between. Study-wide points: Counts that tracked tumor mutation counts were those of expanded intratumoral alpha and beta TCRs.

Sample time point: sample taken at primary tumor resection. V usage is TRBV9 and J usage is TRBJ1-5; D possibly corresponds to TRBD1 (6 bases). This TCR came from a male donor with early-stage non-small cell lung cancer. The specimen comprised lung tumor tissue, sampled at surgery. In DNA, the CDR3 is TGTGCCAGCGGGGACACTAGCAATCAGCCCCAGCATTTT. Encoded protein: CASGDTSNQPQHF.